These T cell receptor beta chains were read from a single sample in a study of CD8+CD57+ T cells in acquired aplastic anemia. TCRdb used MiXCR to reprocess the reads, holding one entry per CDR3 protein. The data show around 180,000 distinct CDR3 sequences, less than 60% seen once. Sequencing input: sorted CD4+, CD8+, or CD8+CD57+ T cells (not recorded which) from PBMCs. The receptors originated from a human donor with aplastic anemia. Both conserved end residues are part of each CDR3. A D gene is named only where the DNA matches it firmly. For some rows the clone size is stated as once, few or many, or as a class when expanded; others skip it.

size: few
J: TRBJ1-1
D: NA
V: TRBV3-1
length: 15
DNA: TGTGCCAGCAGCCAAGGGTTTCTCGGTAAGACTGAAGCTTTCTTT
CDR3: CASSQGFLGKTEAFF

size: NA
J: TRBJ1-4
D: NA
V: TRBV10-3
length: 16
DNA: TGTGCCATCAGTGAAGGGGGAGGGTCAACTAATGAAAAACTGTTTTTT
CDR3: CAISEGGGSTNEKLFF

size: many
J: TRBJ1-3
D: TRBD1
V: TRBV29-1
length: 13
DNA: TGCAGCGCCGGACAGGGAATGGGAAACACCATATATTTT
CDR3: CSAGQGMGNTIYF

size: NA
J: TRBJ1-1
D: TRBD1
V: TRBV11-1
length: 16
DNA: TGTGCCAGCAGCTTAGAGGGGACAGTCATGAACACTGAAGCTTTCTTT
CDR3: CASSLEGTVMNTEAFF

size: few
J: TRBJ1-4
D: NA
V: TRBV18
length: 14
DNA: TGTGCCAGCTCGCTTTGGGACGGAAGTGAAAAACTGTTTTTT
CDR3: CASSLWDGSEKLFF

size: many
J: TRBJ1-6
D: NA
V: TRBV4-1
length: 17
DNA: TGCGCCAGCAGCCAAGGAGGGAGGGGACCAGATAATTCACCCCTCCACTTT
CDR3: CASSQGGRGPDNSPLHF

size: NA
J: TRBJ1-2
D: NA
V: TRBV5-1
length: 13
DNA: TGCGCCAGCAGAAATACCGGGGGCGCGAGCTACACCTTC
CDR3: CASRNTGGASYTF

size: NA
J: TRBJ2-3
D: NA
V: TRBV5-1
length: 15
DNA: TGCGCCAGCAGCTTGGGCAGGCATTCCACAGATACGCAGTATTTT
CDR3: CASSLGRHSTDTQYF

size: NA
J: TRBJ1-1
D: TRBD1
V: TRBV29-1
length: 14
DNA: TGCAGCGTCCGACAGGGGCGGTTGAACACTGAAGCTTTCTTT
CDR3: CSVRQGRLNTEAFF

size: many
J: TRBJ2-1
D: TRBD2
V: TRBV7-9
length: 17
DNA: TGTGCCAGCAGCCCCAGACTAGCGGGGGGAAATGCAAATGAGCAGTTCTTC
CDR3: CASSPRLAGGNANEQFF

size: few
J: TRBJ1-2
D: NA
V: TRBV29-1
length: 14
DNA: TGCAGCGTCGGCGGCGACGGCTCTAACTATGGCTACACCTTC
CDR3: CSVGGDGSNYGYTF

size: once
J: TRBJ2-1
D: TRBD2
V: TRBV9
length: 19
DNA: TGTGCCAGCAGCGCCGGACTAGCGGGGGGGCCTGGGTCCTACAATGAGCAGTTCTTC
CDR3: CASSAGLAGGPGSYNEQFF

size: NA
J: TRBJ1-6
D: NA
V: TRBV4-1
length: 15
DNA: TGCGCCAGCAGCCCGGGATTGACGGAGAATTCACCCCTCCACTTT
CDR3: CASSPGLTENSPLHF

size: NA
J: TRBJ2-7
D: TRBD2
V: TRBV5-4
length: 15
DNA: TGTGCCAGCAGCTTAATGCGGGGGGGTTTCTACGAGCAGTACTTC
CDR3: CASSLMRGGFYEQYF

size: many
J: TRBJ2-7
D: NA
V: TRBV25-1
length: 14
DNA: TGTGCCAGCAGTGAGGGGCTAGGCTCCTACGAGCAGTACTTC
CDR3: CASSEGLGSYEQYF

size: NA
J: TRBJ2-1
D: NA
V: TRBV4-3
length: 16
DNA: TGCGCCAGCAGCCAGGACCATCCAAGCTCCTACAATGAGCAGTTCTTC
CDR3: CASSQDHPSSYNEQFF

size: many
J: TRBJ2-1
D: TRBD2
V: TRBV7-2
length: 13
DNA: TGTGCCAGCAGCCAAGGGACTAACAATGAGCAGTTCTTC
CDR3: CASSQGTNNEQFF

size: NA
J: TRBJ2-1
D: TRBD2
V: TRBV7-7
length: 15
DNA: TGTGCTAGCAGCTTAGAGCTGCGGGGGGGCGGTGAGCAGTTCTTC
CDR3: CASSLELRGGGEQFF

size: NA
J: TRBJ1-1
D: NA
V: TRBV15
length: 14
DNA: TGTGCCACCAGCACCGACATTTTAAGCACTGAAGCTTTCTTT
CDR3: CATSTDILSTEAFF

size: many
J: TRBJ2-2
D: NA
V: TRBV19
length: 14
DNA: TGTGCCAGTAGTATATACAGTTACGCAGGGGAGCTGTTTTTT
CDR3: CASSIYSYAGELFF

size: NA
J: TRBJ1-1
D: NA
V: TRBV24-1
length: 13
DNA: TGTGCCACCAGTAACAGCGGGAGCACTGAAGCTTTCTTT
CDR3: CATSNSGSTEAFF

size: NA
J: TRBJ2-2
D: NA
V: TRBV7-3
length: 13
DNA: TGTGCCAGCAGCCCCGATTGGACCGGGGAGCTGTTTTTT
CDR3: CASSPDWTGELFF

size: NA
J: TRBJ2-7
D: NA
V: TRBV7-2
length: 14
DNA: TGTGCCAGCAGCTTAGGGAGGGGGGGATACGAGCAGTACTTC
CDR3: CASSLGRGGYEQYF

size: NA
J: TRBJ2-2
D: TRBD1
V: TRBV10-3
length: 15
DNA: TGTGCCATCAGCTGGGACAGGGGGAACACCGGGGAGCTGTTTTTT
CDR3: CAISWDRGNTGELFF

size: NA
J: TRBJ2-1
D: TRBD1
V: TRBV20-1
length: 15
DNA: TGCAGTGCTAGAGTCGGGGACAGGGTTTCGAATGAGCAGTTCTTC
CDR3: CSARVGDRVSNEQFF

size: NA
J: TRBJ1-1
D: NA
V: TRBV20-1
length: 12
DNA: TGCAGTGCCCACCGTTCGAACACTGAAGCTCTCTTT
CDR3: CSAHRSNTEALF

size: NA
J: TRBJ2-3
D: TRBD2
V: TRBV20-1
length: 16
DNA: TGCAGTGCTGAGGGCCCTAGCGGGGGGAGCTCAGATACGCAGTATTTT
CDR3: CSAEGPSGGSSDTQYF

size: NA
J: TRBJ1-1
D: NA
V: TRBV15
length: 14
DNA: TGTGCCACCAGGATAGGAGGGCCGAACACTGAAGCTTTCTTT
CDR3: CATRIGGPNTEAFF